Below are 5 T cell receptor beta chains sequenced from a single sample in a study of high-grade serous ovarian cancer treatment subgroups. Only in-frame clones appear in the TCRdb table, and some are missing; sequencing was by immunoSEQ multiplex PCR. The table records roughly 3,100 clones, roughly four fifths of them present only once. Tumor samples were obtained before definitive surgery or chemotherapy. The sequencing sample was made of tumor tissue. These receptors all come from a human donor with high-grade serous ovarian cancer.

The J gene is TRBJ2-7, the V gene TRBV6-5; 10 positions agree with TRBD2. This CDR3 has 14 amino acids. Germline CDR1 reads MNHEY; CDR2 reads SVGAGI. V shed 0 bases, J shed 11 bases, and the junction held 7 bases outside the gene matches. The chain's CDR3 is CASSYSASGSKKYF. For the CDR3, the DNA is TGTGCCAGCAGTTACTCGGCTAGCGGGAGTAAGAAGTACTTC.

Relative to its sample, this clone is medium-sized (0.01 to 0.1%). The CDR3 reads CASSLGRQGATNEKLFF. The CDR3 nucleotides read TGTGCCAGCAGCTTAGGCAGACAGGGGGCAACTAATGAAAAACTGTTTTTT. The rearrangement joins TRBV7-8 to TRBJ1-4; TRBD1 agrees at 9 bases. Trimming cost V 1 base and J 0 bases; bases outside gene matches: 3. The CDR3 runs 17 residues. Germline V CDR1 and CDR2: SGHVS, FQNEAQ.

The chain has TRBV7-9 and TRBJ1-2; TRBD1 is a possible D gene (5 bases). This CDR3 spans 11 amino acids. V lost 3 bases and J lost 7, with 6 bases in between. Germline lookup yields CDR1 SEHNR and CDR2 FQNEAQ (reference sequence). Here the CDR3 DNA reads TGTGCCAGCAGCTTTCAGGGTGGCTACACCTTC. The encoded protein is CASSFQGGYTF.

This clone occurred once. The chain's CDR3 is CASRGGTSGDTQYF. The CDR3 nucleotides read TGTGCCAGCAGGGGGGGGACTTCAGGGGATACGCAGTATTTT. The chain combines TRBV6-6 with TRBJ2-3, with 7 bases matching TRBD2. This CDR3 is 14 amino acids long. From germline, CDR1 is MNHNY and CDR2 SVGAGI (reference sequence). V was pared by 6 bases and J by 6 bases, with 9 bases of the junction left unmatched.

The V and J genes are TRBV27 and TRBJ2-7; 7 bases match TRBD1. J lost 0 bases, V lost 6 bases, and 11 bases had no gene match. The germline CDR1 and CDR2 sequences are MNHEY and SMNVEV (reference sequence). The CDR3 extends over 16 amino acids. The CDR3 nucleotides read TGTGCCAGCAGATTTATTGGGACAGCGAGCTCCTACGAGCAGTACTTC. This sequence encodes CASRFIGTASSYEQYF.